One sample yielded the 32 T cell receptor beta chains listed below, sequenced in a study of beta chain features in type 1 diabetes. General study points: Moderately but significantly shorter TCRB CDR3s were found in Type 1 diabetes patients in all four CD4+ subsets.

Their recognized antigens are unknown. Reverse transcription of all isolated RNA meant that expressed TCRB transcripts were sequenced. Here immunoSEQ multiplex PCR was the method, and the copy in TCRdb shows in-frame clones only, minus some. The table has roughly 180,000 clones, roughly 8% seen once. The specimen was central memory CD4+ T cells from blood. The receptors derive from a man between 18 and 35 years old with type 1 diabetes.

The chain recombines TRBV30 with TRBJ1-2; no clear D gene. Germline loops: CDR1 GTSNPN, CDR2 SVGIG (reference sequence). The V end was cut by 7 bases, the J end by 4 bases, with 16 bases between. CDR3 length: 13 residues. The CDR3 is CALEVWQAYGYTF. DNA of the CDR3: TGTGCCTTGGAAGTTTGGCAGGCCTATGGCTACACCTTC.

This clone was seen repeatedly, ten times or more. Other DNA sequences in this sample translate to the same CDR3. The rearrangement uses TRBV30 and TRBJ2-7; 7 positions match TRBD1. CDR1 is GTSNPN, CDR2 SVGIG, per germline (reference sequence). There are 13 residues in the CDR3. The junction had 5 bases not matched to a gene; V was cut back by 2 bases and J by 4 bases. This chain's CDR3 is CAWSRGQIYEQYF. The CDR3 region has the DNA TGTGCCTGGAGTCGGGGACAGATTTACGAGCAGTACTTC.

The rearrangement joins TRBV10-1 to TRBJ2-7, with D tentatively TRBD1 (5 bases). The CDR3 totals 13 residues. Germline CDR1 is WNHNN and CDR2 is SYGVQD (reference sequence). The V end was cut by 8 bases, the J end by 3 bases, with 14 bases between. The CDR3 loop reads CASGPGQGYEQYF. CDR3 coding DNA: TGCGCCAGCGGACCCGGACAAGGCTACGAGCAGTACTTC.

The chain has TRBV5-1 and TRBJ1-4, with a tentative D call TRBD1 (6 bases). The germline gives CDR1 SGHRS, CDR2 YFSETQ. Trimming left V 0 bases short and J 3 bases short, with 9 bases between. The CDR3 sequence is 15 residues long. The CDR3: CASSLGGPPNEKLFF. CDR3 bases: TGCGCCAGCAGCTTGGGGGGGCCTCCTAATGAAAAACTGTTTTTT.

The chain carries TRBV15 and TRBJ1-2; D uncertain. The CDR3 sequence is 16 residues long. The germline V gene has CDR1 LNHNV and CDR2 YYDKDF (reference sequence). V was pared by 1 base and J by 4 bases, with 16 bases between. The DNA for the CDR3 is TGTGCCACCAGCAGAGGCCGCGCCCTGGCAGGCTATGGCTACACCTTC. This gives the protein CATSRGRALAGYGYTF.

This clone was counted only a few times. The chain employs TRBV15 and TRBJ2-3, with 9 nucleotides matching TRBD2. CDR1 and CDR2 (germline): LNHNV, YYDKDF (reference sequence). The CDR3 has 16 amino acids. V was pared by 1 base and J by 3 bases, with 5 bases of the junction left unmatched. The CDR3 bases are TGTGCCACCAGCAGAGCGGCGGGAGGGTGGACAGATACGCAGTATTTT. This encodes CATSRAAGGWTDTQYF.

This clone turned up a few times. V is TRBV6-5 and J is TRBJ2-7; 9 nucleotides agree with TRBD1. The V gene end was trimmed by 8 bases and the J gene end by 2 bases; junction bases not matched to a gene: 7. CDR3 length: 14 residues. CDR1 is MNHEY and CDR2 is SVGAGI in the germline V gene. The CDR3 sequence: CASGDRAGPYEQYF. DNA of the CDR3: TGTGCCAGCGGGGACAGGGCGGGACCCTACGAGCAGTACTTC.

This clone was seen a few times. The rearrangement uses TRBV19 and TRBJ2-3; D is possibly TRBD2 (5 bases). In germline, CDR1 is LNHDA, CDR2 SQIVND (reference sequence). V was shortened by 8 bases and J by 9 bases, with 18 bases between the two germline ends. This CDR3 has 13 residues. CDR3 sequence reads: CASAYGEFTTQYF. The CDR3 coding sequence is TGTGCCAGTGCCTATGGGGAGTTTACCACGCAGTATTTT.

The chain links TRBV11-2 to TRBJ1-1, with no clear D. The CDR3 is 12 amino acids. Germline loops: CDR1 SGHAT, CDR2 FQNNGV. V lost 3 bases, J lost 2 bases, and 4 bases lay in between. The CDR3 DNA reads TGTGCCAGCAGCTTCCTCAACACTGAAGCTTTCTTT. It yields the protein CASSFLNTEAFF.

The chain is built from TRBV20-1 and TRBJ2-4; D call uncertain. Germline values: CDR1 DFQATT, CDR2 SNEGSKA (reference sequence). Trimming stripped 7 bases from V and 5 bases from J, with 6 bases between. The CDR3 has 10 amino acids. The DNA of the CDR3 is TGCAGTGTCCGGGAAAACATTCAGTACTTC. It encodes CSVRENIQYF.

In this sample, this clone turned up a few times. The J gene is TRBJ2-3, the V gene TRBV9; D possibly corresponds to TRBD2 (6 bases). Germline assignment: CDR1 SGDLS and CDR2 YYNGEE. Trimming removed 0 bases at V and 0 bases at J, with 11 bases between. The CDR3 has 16 residues. CDR3 in DNA: TGTGCCAGCAGCGTAGGGGCTAGCGCGAGCACAGATACGCAGTATTTT. As protein: CASSVGASASTDTQYF.

The sample holds a few counts of this clone. The gene calls are TRBV20-1 and TRBJ2-1, with D hard to call. This CDR3 region has 10 residues. Between the trimmed V and J ends, which lost 3 bases and 8 bases, there was a span of 5 bases. Looked up from germline, CDR1 is DFQATT and CDR2 is SNEGSKA (reference sequence). The CDR3 DNA is TGCAGTGCTAGCAGCGATGAGCAGTTCTTC. It translates to CSASSDEQFF.

This clone has only one observation. The chain recombines TRBV28 with TRBJ1-2; no definite D call. The germline CDR1 and CDR2 sequences are MDHEN and SYDVKM. The CDR3 contains 13 residues. Deletions cut 6 bases from V and 4 bases from J, with 12 bases between. CDR3 nucleotides: TGTGCCAGCAGCATCGGAGTCGGCTATGGCTACACCTTC. Translating gives CASSIGVGYGYTF.

This clone was detected only a few times. This rearrangement joins TRBV18 to TRBJ2-4; a weak D match, TRBD1 (7 bases). This CDR3 comprises 16 residues. V was trimmed by 2 bases and J by 9 bases, leaving 20 bases between them. Per the germline V gene, CDR1 is KGHSH and CDR2 is LQKENI. The CDR3, as DNA: TGTGCCAGCTCACCAATCGGAGGGGGCGCGGGTCGCATTCAGTACTTC. It codes for CASSPIGGGAGRIQYF.

This clone was counted at least ten times. This chain links TRBV4-3 with TRBJ1-2; the D gene is possibly TRBD1 (5 bases). Trimming stripped 3 bases from V and 8 bases from J, with 25 bases between. The length of the CDR3 is 17 residues. Germline V CDR1 and CDR2: LGHNA, YSLEER. The CDR3 sequence: CASSHGWVDSPVGGYTF. The DNA of the CDR3 is TGCGCCAGCAGCCATGGATGGGTTGACAGCCCTGTAGGGGGCTACACCTTC.

There are a few counts of this clone. The chain couples TRBV5-1 to TRBJ2-5, with D maybe TRBD2 (5 bases). The CDR3 runs to 16 residues. The germline V gene encodes CDR1 SGHRS and CDR2 YFSETQ. V gave up 0 bases and J gave up 4 bases, with 16 bases separating them. In nucleotides, the CDR3 is TGCGCCAGCAGCTTGGGGATGAGCCGAGGGTCAGAGACCCAGTACTTC. Residues: CASSLGMSRGSETQYF.

This clone has more than one count but fewer than ten. This chain joins TRBV5-4 and TRBJ2-1; TRBD1 matches at 7 bases. The CDR3 covers 15 residues. CDR1 is SGHNT and CDR2 is YYREEE in the germline V gene (reference sequence). J was trimmed by 5 bases and V by 4 bases; bases with no gene match: 9. The CDR3 DNA follows: TGTGCCAGCAGCCCCTACCGGGACAGACACAATGAGCAGTTCTTC. Its translation is CASSPYRDRHNEQFF.

The chain is built from TRBV5-1 and TRBJ2-1, with 15 bases matching TRBD2. Germline V gives CDR1 SGHRS, CDR2 YFSETQ. J was trimmed by 9 bases and V by 7 bases; bases with no gene match: 14. CDR3 size: 17 residues. The CDR3 spells CASGGTSGRTGASEQFF. As DNA, the CDR3 is TGCGCCAGCGGAGGGACTAGCGGGAGGACAGGAGCGAGTGAGCAGTTCTTC.

This clone showed up just a few times. The chain employs TRBV2 and TRBJ2-6, with 8 positions matching TRBD1. Trimming took 10 bases from V and 3 from J; bases not matched to a gene: 5. The CDR3 extends over 14 amino acids. Germline assignment: CDR1 SNHLY and CDR2 FYNNEI. This chain's CDR3 is CANSGGGGANVLTF. CDR3 in DNA: TGTGCCAACTCAGGGGGCGGTGGGGCCAACGTCCTGACTTTC.

There are a few counts of this clone. The chain is built from TRBV4-3 and TRBJ2-1; D remains unclear. Germline CDR1 LGHNA, CDR2 YSLEER. This CDR3 is built from 13 residues. V shed 0 bases and J shed 3 bases, with 3 bases lying between them. The CDR3 DNA is TGCGCCAGCAGCCAAGACTTCTACAATGAGCAGTTCTTC. Protein sequence: CASSQDFYNEQFF.

The chain joins TRBV5-1 to TRBJ1-2; 10 bases align to TRBD1. Germline-derived CDR1 and CDR2 are SGHRS and YFSETQ. Trimming cost V 0 bases and J 8 bases; bases outside gene matches: 4. CDR3 length equals 14 residues. CDR3 in amino acids: CASSLEGQGKGYTF. The CDR3 DNA reads as TGCGCCAGCAGCTTGGAGGGACAGGGGAAGGGCTACACCTTC.

This chain uses TRBV4-1 with TRBJ1-6, with D perhaps matching TRBD1 (6 bases). The germline gives CDR1 MGHRA, CDR2 YSYEKL. The CDR3 covers 15 residues. The V end lost 2 bases, the J end lost 8 bases, and 13 bases lay between the germline ends. This CDR3 reads CASSQRGGADSPLHF. CDR3 nucleotides: TGCGCCAGCAGCCAAAGAGGGGGTGCGGATTCACCCCTCCACTTT.

This clone was detected a few times. The rearrangement links TRBV7-2 to TRBJ1-1, with unresolved D. The length of the CDR3 is 13 residues. CDR1 and CDR2 (germline): SGHTA, FQGNSA. Trimming left V 2 bases short and J 10 bases short, with 14 bases between. This chain's CDR3 is CASSLLTRRGAFF. The CDR3 region has the DNA TGTGCCAGCAGCTTATTAACTCGCCGGGGAGCTTTCTTT.

This clone occurred a few times. The chain couples TRBV5-1 to TRBJ2-5; the D is unclear. Trimming shortened V by 3 bases and J by 5 bases, and 5 bases separated the two germline ends. CDR3 length: 11 residues. CDR1 SGHRS and CDR2 YFSETQ come from the germline V gene. The DNA for the CDR3 is TGCGCCAGCAGCTACAAGGAGACCCAGTACTTC. It translates to CASSYKETQYF.

This chain links TRBV15 with TRBJ2-7, with 12 bases matching TRBD2. This CDR3 is 15 amino acids long. With 1 base clipped from V and 6 bases from J, the junction kept 4 bases outside the gene matches. Germline CDR1 and CDR2: LNHNV and YYDKDF (reference sequence). The CDR3 coding sequence is TGTGCCACCAGCAGAGGACTAGCGGGAGCAGGCGAGCAGTACTTC. Its protein is CATSRGLAGAGEQYF.

This sequence joins TRBV7-9 and TRBJ1-5; TRBD1 is a possible D gene (6 bases). With 5 bases removed from V and 12 bases from J, the gap between germline ends came to 14 bases. This CDR3 spans 12 amino acids. Germline V gene sequence: CDR1 SEHNR, CDR2 FQNEAQ (reference sequence). The CDR3 sequence: CASSETTGFQHF. Here the CDR3 DNA reads TGTGCCAGCAGCGAAACCACAGGGTTCCAGCATTTT.

Concerning this clone itself: The junction and the germline gene differ at one end; a read error may be behind it. This chain uses TRBV2 with TRBJ2-7, with TRBD1 matching 9 bases. Germline CDR1 SNHLY, CDR2 FYNNEI. This CDR3 contains 14 residues. The CDR3 DNA sequence: TGTGCCAGCAGTGAAATCCCACCGGGACAGGGTCCCCTCTTC. It encodes CASSEIPPGQGPLF.

The chain joins TRBV30 to TRBJ2-5; 10 bases line up with TRBD2. Germline CDR1 reads GTSNPN; CDR2 reads SVGIG (reference sequence). The V and J ends lost 5 bases and 5 bases, in that order; junction bases with no gene match: 5. CDR3 length equals 13 residues. Here the CDR3 DNA reads TGTGCCTGGGGACTAGCGGTCCCGGAGACCCAGTACTTC. Protein: CAWGLAVPETQYF.

This clone was found a few times. The CDR3 here is CASSRQGGYGNTIYF. The CDR3 nucleotides read TGTGCCAGCAGCCGACAGGGTGGTTATGGAAACACCATATATTTT. V and J are TRBV5-6 and TRBJ1-3; 7 positions agree with TRBD1. The J segment lost 3 bases and the V segment lost 4 bases, leaving 7 bases of the junction unmatched. The CDR3 is made up of 15 amino acids. The germline gives CDR1 SGHDT, CDR2 YYEEEE.

This clone was observed many times. The chain couples TRBV30 to TRBJ2-5; 7 bases fit TRBD2. The CDR3 length is 17 residues. From germline, CDR1 is GTSNPN and CDR2 SVGIG (reference sequence). The V gene end was trimmed by 1 base and the J gene end by 1 base; junction bases not matched to a gene: 12. CDR3 in amino acids: CAWSGASWEGVQETQYF. DNA of the CDR3: TGTGCCTGGAGTGGGGCTAGCTGGGAGGGAGTCCAAGAGACCCAGTACTTC.

The sample holds a few counts of this clone. The J gene is TRBJ2-7, the V gene TRBV27, with 7 bases identical to TRBD2. This CDR3 is built from 14 residues. V lost 4 bases, J lost 6 bases, and 9 bases stayed unmatched. The germline gives CDR1 MNHEY, CDR2 SMNVEV (reference sequence). CDR3 region: CASSSSGWAGEQYF. CDR3 bases: TGTGCCAGCAGTTCTAGCGGATGGGCGGGCGAGCAGTACTTC.

On this clone itself: This sample also contains other DNA sequences that code for the same CDR3. The chain uses TRBV9 and TRBJ2-3, with 10 bases lining up with TRBD2. J was trimmed by 5 bases and V by 0 bases; bases with no gene match: 6. CDR1 is SGDLS, CDR2 YYNGEE, per germline. The CDR3 contains 16 residues. As DNA, the CDR3 is TGTGCCAGCAGCGTAGCGAGCGGGGGGGCCGGAGATACGCAGTATTTT. Protein sequence: CASSVASGGAGDTQYF. Full variable domain (remainder filled in from reference TRBV9 and TRBJ2-3): DSGVTQTPKHLITATGQRVTLRCSPRSGDLSVYWYQQSLDQGLQFLIQYYNGEERAKGNILERFSAQQFPDLHSELNLSSLELGDSALYFCASSVASGGAGDTQYFGPGTRLTVL.